This TCR beta chain was sequenced during a study of control samples from healthy donors and cancer patients. Trimming cost V 1 base and J 7 bases, with 16 bases left between them. CDR1 and CDR2 from the germline V gene are MNHEY and SVGAGI. The CDR3 consists of 15 residues. Profiling relied on immunoSEQ multiplex PCR, and the TCRdb table lists in-frame clones only, not all of them. The table lists over 200,000 clones, around 79% of them singletons, with about 14% in the top ten. Sequencing used PBMCs. The clonotype was recovered from an older woman with lung cancer. V and J are TRBV6-5 and TRBJ1-2; D is possibly TRBD1 (6 bases). The CDR3 spells CASSYWGAELGGYTF. The CDR3 DNA reads as TGTGCCAGCAGTTACTGGGGGGCGGAATTGGGTGGCTACACCTTC.